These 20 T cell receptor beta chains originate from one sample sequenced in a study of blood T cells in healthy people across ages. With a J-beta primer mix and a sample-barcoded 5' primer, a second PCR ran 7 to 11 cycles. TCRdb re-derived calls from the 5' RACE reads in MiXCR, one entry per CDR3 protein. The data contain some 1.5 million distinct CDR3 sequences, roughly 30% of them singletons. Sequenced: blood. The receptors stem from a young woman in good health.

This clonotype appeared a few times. The CDR3 region has the DNA TGTGCCAGCAGCTTAGTTAGCGGACCCTACAATGAGCAGTTCTTC. Protein: CASSLVSGPYNEQFF. The V call is TRBV11-2, the J call TRBJ2-1; tentatively, D is TRBD2 (6 bases). Trimming took off 1 base at V and 2 bases at J, with 9 bases between the two ends. Germline assignment: CDR1 SGHAT and CDR2 FQNNGV. This CDR3 comprises 15 residues.

CDR3 loop: CASSFRGRSRDEQFF. CDR3 nucleotides: TGTGCCAGCAGCTTCAGGGGGCGATCCCGCGATGAGCAGTTCTTC. The rearrangement links TRBV7-2 to TRBJ2-1; TRBD1 matches 8 bases. This CDR3 is 15 amino acids long. Trimming removed 3 bases from V and 8 bases from J; junction bases left unmatched: 9. The germline CDR1 and CDR2 sequences are SGHTA and FQGNSA.

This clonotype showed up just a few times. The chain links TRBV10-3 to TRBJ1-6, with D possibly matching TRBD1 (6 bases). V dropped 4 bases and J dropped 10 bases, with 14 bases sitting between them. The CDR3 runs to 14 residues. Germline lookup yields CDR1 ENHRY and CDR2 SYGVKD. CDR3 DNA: TGTGCCATCAGTGCGGACAGAATGGTATCACCCCTCCACTTT. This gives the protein CAISADRMVSPLHF.

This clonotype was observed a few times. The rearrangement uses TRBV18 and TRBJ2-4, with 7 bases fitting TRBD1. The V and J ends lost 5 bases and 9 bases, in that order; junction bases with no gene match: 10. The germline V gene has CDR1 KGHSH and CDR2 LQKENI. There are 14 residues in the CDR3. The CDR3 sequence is CASSTKGQEGIQYF. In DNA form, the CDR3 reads TGTGCCAGCTCAACTAAAGGACAGGAAGGCATTCAGTACTTC.

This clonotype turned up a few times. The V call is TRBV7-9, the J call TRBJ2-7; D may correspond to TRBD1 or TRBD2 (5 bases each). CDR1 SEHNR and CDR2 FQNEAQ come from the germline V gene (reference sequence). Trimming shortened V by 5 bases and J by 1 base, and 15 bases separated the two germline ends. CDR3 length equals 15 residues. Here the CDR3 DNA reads TGTGCCAGCAGCAAAAGGGAAGGGGAGTCCTACGAGCAGTACTTC. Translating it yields CASSKREGESYEQYF.

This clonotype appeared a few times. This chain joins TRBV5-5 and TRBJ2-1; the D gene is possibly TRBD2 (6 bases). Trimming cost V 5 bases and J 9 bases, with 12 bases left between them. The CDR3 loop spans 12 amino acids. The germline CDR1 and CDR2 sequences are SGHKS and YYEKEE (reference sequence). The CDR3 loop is CASSGGFGEQFF. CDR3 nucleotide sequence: TGTGCCAGCAGTGGGGGGTTCGGTGAGCAGTTCTTC.

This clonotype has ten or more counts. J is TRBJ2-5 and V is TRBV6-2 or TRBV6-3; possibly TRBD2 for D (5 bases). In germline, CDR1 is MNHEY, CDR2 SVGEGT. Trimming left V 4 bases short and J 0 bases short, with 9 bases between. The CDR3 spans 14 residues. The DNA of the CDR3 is TGTGCCAGCAGTTTTCCGGGAAACCAAGAGACCCAGTACTTC. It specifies CASSFPGNQETQYF.

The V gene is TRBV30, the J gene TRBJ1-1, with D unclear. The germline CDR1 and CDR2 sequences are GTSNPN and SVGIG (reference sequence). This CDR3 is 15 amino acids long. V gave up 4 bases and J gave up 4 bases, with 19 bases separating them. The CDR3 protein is CAWTSASFKGTEAFF. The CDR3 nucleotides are TGTGCCTGGACTTCGGCCTCCTTTAAGGGCACTGAAGCTTTCTTT.

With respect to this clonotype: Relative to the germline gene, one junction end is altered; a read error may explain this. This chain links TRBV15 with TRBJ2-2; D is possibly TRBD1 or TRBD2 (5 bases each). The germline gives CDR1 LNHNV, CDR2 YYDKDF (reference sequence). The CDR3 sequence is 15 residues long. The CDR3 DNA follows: TGTGCCACCAGCGGCAGGGTGGACTCCACCGGGGAGCGGTTTTTT. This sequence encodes CATSGRVDSTGERFF.

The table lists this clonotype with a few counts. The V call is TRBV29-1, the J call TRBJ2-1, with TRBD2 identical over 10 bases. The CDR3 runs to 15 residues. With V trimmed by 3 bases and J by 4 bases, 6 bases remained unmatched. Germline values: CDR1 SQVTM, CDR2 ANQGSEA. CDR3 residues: CSVDIAGGSYNEQFF. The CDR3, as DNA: TGCAGCGTTGATATAGCGGGAGGATCATACAATGAGCAGTTCTTC.

CDR3 DNA sequence: TGTGCCAGCAGAGAAGTGGAGACCCAGTACTTC. Amino acid sequence: CASREVETQYF. The J gene is TRBJ2-5, the V gene TRBV18; D gene unclear. The germline V gene has CDR1 KGHSH and CDR2 LQKENI. The germline V and J ends were trimmed by 8 bases and 5 bases, with 9 bases remaining between them. The CDR3 contains 11 residues. Based on the CDR3 plus reference TRBV18 and TRBJ2-5, the full variable domain is NAGVMQNPRHLVRRRGQEARLRCSPMKGHSHVYWYRQLPEEGLKFMVYLQKENIIDESGMPKERFSAEFPKEGPSILRIQQVVRGDSAAYFCASREVETQYFGPGTRLLVL.

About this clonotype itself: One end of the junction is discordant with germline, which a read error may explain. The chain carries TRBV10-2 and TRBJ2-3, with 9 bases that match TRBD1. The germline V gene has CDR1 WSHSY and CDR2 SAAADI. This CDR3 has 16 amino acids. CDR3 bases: TGCGCCAGCAGTGAGTCGGGGGACAGGGTGACAGATATGCAGTATTTT. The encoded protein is CASSESGDRVTDMQYF.

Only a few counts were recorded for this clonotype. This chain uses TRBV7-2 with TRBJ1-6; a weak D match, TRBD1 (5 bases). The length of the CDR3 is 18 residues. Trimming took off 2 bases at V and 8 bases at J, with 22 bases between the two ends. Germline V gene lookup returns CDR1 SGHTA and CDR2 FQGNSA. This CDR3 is CASSLLGLTWGTDSPLHF. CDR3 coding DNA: TGTGCCAGCAGCTTATTGGGGTTAACATGGGGGACGGATTCACCCCTCCACTTT.

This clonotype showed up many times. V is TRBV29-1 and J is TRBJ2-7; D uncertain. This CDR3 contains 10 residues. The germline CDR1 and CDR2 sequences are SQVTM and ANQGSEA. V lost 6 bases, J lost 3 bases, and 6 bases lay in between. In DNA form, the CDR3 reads TGCAGCGTCCGTAACTACGAGCAGTACTTC. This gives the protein CSVRNYEQYF.

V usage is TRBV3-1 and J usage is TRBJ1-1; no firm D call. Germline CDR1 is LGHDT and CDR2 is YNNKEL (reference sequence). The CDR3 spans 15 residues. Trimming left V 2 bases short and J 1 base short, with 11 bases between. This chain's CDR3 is CASSQNPASNTEAFF. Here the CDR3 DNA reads TGTGCCAGCAGCCAAAATCCGGCGTCGAACACTGAAGCTTTCTTT.

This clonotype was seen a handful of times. In DNA form, the CDR3 reads TGCAGTGCTCAACACGGGGAGTCCCTCTATGGCTACACCTTC. Encoded protein: CSAQHGESLYGYTF. The rearrangement links TRBV20-1 to TRBJ1-2, with D unresolved. Germline CDR1 reads DFQATT; CDR2 reads SNEGSKA (reference sequence). The CDR3 sequence is 14 residues long. V was shortened by 5 bases and J by 4 bases, with 17 bases between the two germline ends.

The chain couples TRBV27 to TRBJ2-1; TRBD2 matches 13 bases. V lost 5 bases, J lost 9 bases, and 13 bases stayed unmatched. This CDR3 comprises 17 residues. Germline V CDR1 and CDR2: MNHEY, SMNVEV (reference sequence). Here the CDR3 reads CASSANLLAGGPIEQFF. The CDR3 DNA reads TGTGCCAGCAGTGCAAACTTACTAGCGGGGGGGCCAATTGAGCAGTTCTTC.

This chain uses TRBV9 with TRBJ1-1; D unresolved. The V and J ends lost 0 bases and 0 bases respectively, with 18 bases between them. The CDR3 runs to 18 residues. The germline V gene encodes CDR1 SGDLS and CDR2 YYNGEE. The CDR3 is CASSVDSKNPIMNTEAFF. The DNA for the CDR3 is TGTGCCAGCAGCGTAGATTCGAAGAATCCTATCATGAACACTGAAGCTTTCTTT.

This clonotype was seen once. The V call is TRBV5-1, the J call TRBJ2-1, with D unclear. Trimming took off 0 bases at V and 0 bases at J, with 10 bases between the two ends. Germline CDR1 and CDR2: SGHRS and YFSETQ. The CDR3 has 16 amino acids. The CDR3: CASSLEALSSYNEQFF. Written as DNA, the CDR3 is TGCGCCAGCAGCTTGGAAGCTCTAAGCTCCTACAATGAGCAGTTCTTC.

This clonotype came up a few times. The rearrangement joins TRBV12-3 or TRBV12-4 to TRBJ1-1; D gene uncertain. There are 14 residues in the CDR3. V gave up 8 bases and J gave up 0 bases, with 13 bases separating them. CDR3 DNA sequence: TGTGCCAGCCTCAGACTCGGGATGAACACTGAAGCTTTCTTT. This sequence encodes CASLRLGMNTEAFF.